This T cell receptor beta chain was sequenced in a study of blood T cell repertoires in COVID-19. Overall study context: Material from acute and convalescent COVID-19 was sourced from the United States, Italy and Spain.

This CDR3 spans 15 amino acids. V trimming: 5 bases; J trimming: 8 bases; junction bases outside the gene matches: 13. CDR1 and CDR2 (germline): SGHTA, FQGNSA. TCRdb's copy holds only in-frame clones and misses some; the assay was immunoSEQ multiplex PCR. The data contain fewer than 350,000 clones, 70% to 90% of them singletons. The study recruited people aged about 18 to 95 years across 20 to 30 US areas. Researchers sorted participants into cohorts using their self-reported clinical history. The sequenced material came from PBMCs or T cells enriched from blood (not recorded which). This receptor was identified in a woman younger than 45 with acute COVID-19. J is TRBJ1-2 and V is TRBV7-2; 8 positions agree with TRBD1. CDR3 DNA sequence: TGTGCCAGCAGCACTGGGACAGGCAACATGGGAGGCTACACCTTC. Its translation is CASSTGTGNMGGYTF.